These 18 T cell receptor beta chains share one sample of origin, sequenced in a study of blood T cell repertoires in COVID-19. Clones were sequenced by immunoSEQ multiplex PCR, and TCRdb holds only the in-frame ones, with some missing. The sample consists of about 170,000 clones, about 83% of them appearing once. The sample was peripheral blood. The source of these receptors is a woman between 65 and 79 years old who had recovered from COVID-19.

CDR3 residues: CASSSGTARRYNEQFF. The CDR3 nucleotides read TGTGCCAGCAGCTCCGGGACAGCCCGGCGCTACAATGAGCAGTTCTTC. The genes are TRBV6-6 and TRBJ2-1; 7 bases are a match to TRBD1. This CDR3 comprises 16 residues. V lost 6 bases and J lost 3; bases outside the gene matches: 11. CDR1 is MNHNY, CDR2 SVGAGI, per germline (reference sequence).

This clone was seen more than once but under ten times. V and J are TRBV5-1 and TRBJ1-1; TRBD1 matches 7 bases. V shed 3 bases and J 3 bases; nucleotides not matched to a gene: 5. Looked up from germline, CDR1 is SGHRS and CDR2 is YFSETQ. This CDR3 has 14 amino acids. This CDR3 reads CASSSSGGHTEAFF. For the CDR3, the DNA is TGCGCCAGCAGCTCCTCAGGGGGACACACTGAAGCTTTCTTT.

The rearrangement joins TRBV18 to TRBJ2-5; 11 nucleotides line up with TRBD2. Germline CDR1 is KGHSH and CDR2 is LQKENI. The CDR3 spans 17 residues. V trimming: 0 bases; J trimming: 3 bases; junction bases outside the gene matches: 6. The CDR3: CASSPPAGTSGKETQYF. The CDR3 coding sequence is TGTGCCAGCTCACCACCTGCGGGGACTAGCGGTAAAGAGACCCAGTACTTC.

The chain combines TRBV7-9 with TRBJ2-7, with D maybe TRBD1 (6 bases). CDR1 and CDR2 from the germline V gene are SEHNR and FQNEAQ (reference sequence). V lost 1 base and J 0 bases, leaving 13 bases between the germline ends. The CDR3 is made up of 16 amino acids. The CDR3 region is CASSLGIGGLSYEQYF. Here the CDR3 DNA reads TGTGCCAGCAGCTTAGGAATAGGGGGTCTCTCCTACGAGCAGTACTTC.

The chain uses TRBV11-2 and TRBJ2-3, with unresolved D. V lost 2 bases and J lost 4, with 10 bases in between. The germline V gene encodes CDR1 SGHAT and CDR2 FQNNGV. There are 14 residues in the CDR3. The CDR3 spells CASSLWWPPDTQYF. The DNA for the CDR3 is TGTGCCAGCAGCTTATGGTGGCCCCCAGATACGCAGTATTTT.

The CDR3: CASSSSRDSSYEQYF. In DNA form, the CDR3 reads TGCGCCAGCAGCTCCTCCCGGGACAGCTCCTACGAGCAGTACTTC. V usage is TRBV5-1 and J usage is TRBJ2-7; 7 bases are a match to TRBD1. V gave up 3 bases and J gave up 0 bases; unmatched junction bases: 6. This CDR3 contains 15 residues. The germline V gene has CDR1 SGHRS and CDR2 YFSETQ.

This sequence joins TRBV29-1 and TRBJ1-2; 8 bases map to TRBD1. There are 14 residues in the CDR3. The V segment lost 6 bases and the J segment 5 bases; nucleotides outside the gene matches: 11. CDR1 is SQVTM, CDR2 ANQGSEA, per germline. CDR3 amino acids: CSVDPTGDLYGYTF. CDR3 DNA: TGCAGCGTCGACCCGACAGGGGATCTTTATGGCTACACCTTC.

The chain carries TRBV6-4 and TRBJ1-2, with a tentative D call TRBD1 (5 bases). Germline V gene data show CDR1 as MRHNA and CDR2 as SNTAGT. This CDR3 contains 16 residues. The V and J ends lost 7 bases and 0 bases respectively, with 18 bases between them. The CDR3 DNA reads TGTGCCAGCATTGGGGGGGACTATCTAGCTAACTATGGCTACACCTTC. Its protein product is CASIGGDYLANYGYTF.

The chain combines TRBV10-3 with TRBJ2-1, with 12 bases aligning to TRBD2. CDR3 size: 15 residues. CDR1 and CDR2 (germline): ENHRY, SYGVKD. Trimming cost V 7 bases and J 4 bases; bases outside gene matches: 5. The CDR3 DNA reads TGTGCCATCAAGGGACTAGCGGGCTCATACAATGAGCAGTTCTTC. It is translated as CAIKGLAGSYNEQFF.

The V and J genes are TRBV5-1 and TRBJ2-1, with 15 bases identical to TRBD2. This CDR3 is built from 17 residues. The ends lost 4 bases at V and 4 bases at J; junction bases unmatched: 6. CDR1 and CDR2 (germline): SGHRS, YFSETQ. For the CDR3, the DNA is TGCGCCAGCAGCCCGCCGGGACTAGCGGGGGGTTACAATGAGCAGTTCTTC. It specifies CASSPPGLAGGYNEQFF.

V gene TRBV7-6 combines with J gene TRBJ2-5; D possibly corresponds to TRBD1 (5 bases). With 4 bases removed from V and 6 bases from J, the gap between germline ends came to 12 bases. The CDR3 contains 13 residues. Germline CDR1 and CDR2: SGHVS and FNYEAQ. The CDR3 nucleotides are TGTGCCAGCAGCTGGGGCCAGCAACAGACCCAGTACTTC. Its protein is CASSWGQQQTQYF.

This clone appeared many times. This chain links TRBV5-1 with TRBJ2-1, with D possibly being TRBD2 (6 bases). This CDR3 is 14 amino acids long. Germline-derived CDR1 and CDR2 are SGHRS and YFSETQ. The V end was cut by 3 bases, the J end by 5 bases, with 12 bases between. The CDR3 is CASSSPASDNEQFF. The CDR3 region has the DNA TGCGCCAGCAGCTCCCCGGCTAGCGACAATGAGCAGTTCTTC. The full variable domain, in which reference TRBV5-1 and TRBJ2-1 provide the parts outside the CDR3, is KAGVTQTPRYLIKTRGQQVTLSCSPISGHRSVSWYQQTPGQGLQFLFEYFSETQRNKGNFPGRFSGRQFSNSRSEMNVSTLELGDSALYLCASSSPASDNEQFFGPGTRLTVL.

The CDR3 DNA reads as TGTGCCAGCAGCCAAACAGGGAGCTCCTACAATGAGCAGTTCTTC. Translated: CASSQTGSSYNEQFF. This chain uses TRBV2 with TRBJ2-1, with a weak D call TRBD1 (6 bases). The CDR3 is 15 amino acids. V gave up 6 bases and J gave up 0 bases, with 12 bases separating them. CDR1 and CDR2 from the germline V gene are SNHLY and FYNNEI.

The rearrangement links TRBV7-2 to TRBJ2-2; the match to TRBD2 covers 11 bases. Germline lookup yields CDR1 SGHTA and CDR2 FQGNSA. The V and J ends lost 10 bases and 7 bases, in that order; junction bases with no gene match: 20. The length of the CDR3 is 18 residues. The CDR3 protein is CATQPTQLAGEVVGELFF. The CDR3 nucleotides read TGTGCCACCCAACCCACGCAACTAGCGGGAGAAGTGGTCGGGGAGCTGTTTTTT.

The CDR3 spells CASRYSPTGRQPQHF. CDR3 DNA: TGTGCCAGCAGATACAGCCCGACAGGGAGACAGCCCCAGCATTTT. The V and J genes are TRBV28 and TRBJ1-5; 7 positions agree with TRBD1. Germline-derived CDR1 and CDR2 are MDHEN and SYDVKM. V shed 6 bases and J 7 bases; nucleotides not matched to a gene: 12. The CDR3 length is 15 residues.

The chain links TRBV6-5 to TRBJ2-1, with TRBD2 matching 14 bases. With V trimmed by 6 bases and J by 12 bases, 7 bases remained unmatched. The CDR3 loop spans 14 amino acids. Germline assignment: CDR1 MNHEY and CDR2 SVGAGI. This CDR3 is CASRGTSGGLVQFF. The CDR3, as DNA: TGTGCCAGCAGGGGGACTAGCGGGGGACTTGTGCAGTTCTTC.

This sequence joins TRBV2 and TRBJ2-2; D perhaps matches TRBD1 (5 bases). The germline V gene has CDR1 SNHLY and CDR2 FYNNEI. The V end was cut by 5 bases, the J end by 2 bases, with 9 bases between. The CDR3 extends over 14 amino acids. Here the CDR3 reads CASSPGPNTGELFF. For the CDR3, the DNA is TGTGCCAGCAGTCCAGGGCCCAACACCGGGGAGCTGTTTTTT. Looking up the rest from reference TRBV2 and TRBJ2-2 gives the full variable domain: EPEVTQTPSHQVTQMGQEVILRCVPISNHLYFYWYRQILGQKVEFLVSFYNNEISEKSEIFDDQFSVERPDGSNFTLKIRSTKLEDSAMYFCASSPGPNTGELFFGEGSRLTVL.

The chain couples TRBV5-1 to TRBJ2-3; weak D call: TRBD2 (7 bases). V was clipped by 3 bases and J by 2 bases, with 16 bases between them. The CDR3 is 16 residues long. CDR1 and CDR2 from the germline V gene are SGHRS and YFSETQ. As DNA, the CDR3 is TGCGCCAGCAGCTCCCAGGCGGGGGCATCCACAGATACGCAGTATTTT. Translation: CASSSQAGASTDTQYF.